The 31 T cell receptor beta chains listed next were all sequenced from one sample in a study of cytomegalovirus exposure and HLA in healthy donors (dated by TCRdb to 2015 to 2018). Library preparation used the immunoSEQ multiplex PCR assay. For the multiplex PCR, a mixture combining 60 forward primers for TCR Vbeta segments and 13 reverse primers for TCR Jbeta segments was used. The table comes from immuneACCESS by way of TCRdb, which keeps in-frame sequences with V and J called. Part of the clones is missing from these tables; in studies checked, under half for an unresolved V gene and the rest for unknown reasons. The sample profile shows tens of thousands of clones; roughly 66% of them were found once. The leading ten clones occupy under 2.5% of the sample. Sequencing used PBMCs. The source is a man younger than 45 in good health and CMV-seronegative.

CDR3 bases: TGTGCCAGCAGCTTAGGGGACACTTATGGCTACACCTTC. Translating it yields CASSLGDTYGYTF. This rearrangement joins TRBV11-2 to TRBJ1-2; D is possibly TRBD1 (6 bases). Trimming pared 1 base from V and 5 bases from J, leaving 8 bases between. This CDR3 has 13 amino acids. Germline V lookup: CDR1 SGHAT, CDR2 FQNNGV.

V is TRBV25-1 and J is TRBJ2-7; 13 nucleotides align to TRBD2. Trimming at V came to 3 bases and at J to 3 bases, leaving 5 bases not matched to a gene. Per the germline V gene, CDR1 is MGHDK and CDR2 is SYGVNS. The CDR3 totals 16 residues. As DNA, the CDR3 is TGTGCCAGCAGTGACCCCGGGACTAGCGGGAACTACGAGCAGTACTTC. Translating gives CASSDPGTSGNYEQYF.

This clone was seen only a few times. The V call is TRBV30, the J call TRBJ1-1; D may be TRBD1 (5 bases). The CDR3 covers 12 residues. The germline gives CDR1 GTSNPN, CDR2 SVGIG (reference sequence). V was pared by 4 bases and J by 5 bases, with 11 bases between. For the CDR3, the DNA is TGTGCCTGGAAGGAGGGGAGGACTGAAGCTTTCTTT. Amino acids: CAWKEGRTEAFF.

The rearrangement joins TRBV6-6 to TRBJ2-5, with D possibly matching TRBD1 (6 bases). V lost 2 bases and J lost 2, with 15 bases in between. Looked up from germline, CDR1 is MNHNY and CDR2 is SVGAGI (reference sequence). CDR3 length: 16 residues. The CDR3 DNA follows: TGTGCCAGCAGTTACATCGGGACAAAGTTTCAAGAGACCCAGTACTTC. Translating gives CASSYIGTKFQETQYF.

This chain uses TRBV5-4 with TRBJ2-7; perhaps TRBD1 as D (5 bases). Germline V CDR1 and CDR2: SGHNT, YYREEE (reference sequence). The CDR3 runs 15 residues. V was cut by 4 bases and J by 6 bases, with 20 bases left in between. For the CDR3, the DNA is TGTGCCAGCAGCCTGGGCCCGGATCAGGGCCGCGAGCAGTACTTC. Translation: CASSLGPDQGREQYF.

V gene TRBV19 combines with J gene TRBJ1-2, with D hard to call. The germline V and J ends were trimmed by 3 bases and 0 bases, with 14 bases remaining between them. The germline CDR1 and CDR2 sequences are LNHDA and SQIVND (reference sequence). The CDR3 totals 16 residues. The CDR3 bases are TGTGCCAGTAGTATGGGAGCAGGTACGTCTAACTATGGCTACACCTTC. This gives the protein CASSMGAGTSNYGYTF.

This clone showed up just a few times. This chain connects TRBV7-9 to TRBJ1-1, with D hard to call. This CDR3 is built from 14 residues. Germline values: CDR1 SEHNR, CDR2 FQNEAQ (reference sequence). The V gene lost 2 bases and the J gene lost 4 bases, with 11 bases spanning the gap. The CDR3 sequence: CASSLLSAGTEAFF. CDR3 nucleotide sequence: TGTGCCAGCAGCTTACTATCTGCAGGCACTGAAGCTTTCTTT.

This clone has more than one count but fewer than ten. The DNA for the CDR3 is TGTGCCAGCAGCCTGGTAGGAGGGGCTAATCAGCCCCAGCATTTT. It yields the protein CASSLVGGANQPQHF. The chain links TRBV7-2 to TRBJ1-5, with a tentative D call TRBD1 (5 bases). CDR1 is SGHTA, CDR2 FQGNSA, per germline. With 5 bases removed from V and 4 bases from J, the gap between germline ends came to 15 bases. The CDR3 has 15 residues. The variable domain in full, completed from reference TRBV7-2 and TRBJ1-5, reads GAGVSQSPSNKVTEKGKDVELRCDPISGHTALYWYRQSLGQGLEFLIYFQGNSAPDKSGLPSDRFSAERTGGSVSTLTIQRTQQEDSAVYLCASSLVGGANQPQHFGDGTRLSIL.

V gene TRBV30 combines with J gene TRBJ2-7; 7 nucleotides match TRBD2. Per germline, CDR1 GTSNPN and CDR2 SVGIG (reference sequence). The junction had 11 bases not matched to a gene; V was cut back by 2 bases and J by 4 bases. The CDR3 has 15 amino acids. The CDR3 spells CAWSLVVGGSYEQYF. The CDR3 nucleotides read TGTGCCTGGAGTCTCGTCGTGGGAGGGTCTTACGAGCAGTACTTC.

This clone was found a few times. The J gene is TRBJ2-1, the V gene TRBV4-1, with TRBD2 identical over 10 bases. This CDR3 comprises 17 residues. V lost 0 bases to trimming and J lost 3 bases; unmatched junction nucleotides: 5. The germline V gene has CDR1 MGHRA and CDR2 YSYEKL. CDR3 nucleotides: TGCGCCAGCAGCCAAGAGCGAGCGGGAGGGGGCTACAATGAGCAGTTCTTC. Protein: CASSQERAGGGYNEQFF.

The V call is TRBV9, the J call TRBJ1-4; D is perhaps TRBD1 (5 bases). Trimming left V 3 bases short and J 4 bases short, with 16 bases between. This CDR3 region has 16 residues. Germline values: CDR1 SGDLS, CDR2 YYNGEE. The CDR3 bases are TGTGCCAGCAGCGAACGAACAGGAACGAATAATGAAAAACTGTTTTTT. It is translated as CASSERTGTNNEKLFF.

The sample holds one count of this clone. V is TRBV18 and J is TRBJ1-1, with 8 bases aligning to TRBD1. Germline values: CDR1 KGHSH, CDR2 LQKENI. CDR3 length equals 15 residues. The ends lost 5 bases at V and 6 bases at J; junction bases unmatched: 11. CDR3 nucleotide sequence: TGTGCCAGCTCATCCCTGACAGGGGAGTCCGCTGAAGCTTTCTTT. Translating gives CASSSLTGESAEAFF.

The genes are TRBV6-5 and TRBJ1-4; 10 nucleotides match TRBD1. This CDR3 spans 15 amino acids. J lost 7 bases, V lost 4 bases, and 6 bases had no gene match. Germline V gene lookup returns CDR1 MNHEY and CDR2 SVGAGI. Written as DNA, the CDR3 is TGTGCCAGCAGTTTCAACCGGGACAGGGGTGAAAAACTGTTTTTT. Residues: CASSFNRDRGEKLFF.

The chain joins TRBV27 to TRBJ1-2, with 7 bases that match TRBD1. The CDR3 runs 14 residues. V lost 5 bases, J lost 4 bases, and 7 bases stayed unmatched. Germline V gene lookup returns CDR1 MNHEY and CDR2 SMNVEV (reference sequence). This CDR3 reads CASSPRGQTYGYTF. The CDR3 bases are TGTGCCAGCAGTCCCCGGGGACAGACCTATGGCTACACCTTC.

The CDR3 here is CASSLTGGLGDTQYF. In nucleotides, the CDR3 is TGTGCCAGCAGCCTCACAGGGGGCCTGGGAGATACGCAGTATTTT. The V call is TRBV7-2, the J call TRBJ2-3, with TRBD1 matching 9 bases. This CDR3 is 15 amino acids long. J was trimmed by 5 bases and V by 5 bases; bases with no gene match: 8. Germline CDR1 is SGHTA and CDR2 is FQGNSA.

This chain connects TRBV6-5 to TRBJ2-5; 7 nucleotides align to TRBD1. Germline V gene sequence: CDR1 MNHEY, CDR2 SVGAGI. Trimming at V came to 2 bases and at J to 1 base, leaving 4 bases not matched to a gene. The CDR3 spans 15 residues. The DNA for the CDR3 is TGTGCCAGCAGTTACGAATGGGACAGCCAAGAGACCCAGTACTTC. It yields the protein CASSYEWDSQETQYF.

J is TRBJ1-3 and V is TRBV7-2; D call uncertain. The CDR3 length is 16 residues. Per the germline V gene, CDR1 is SGHTA and CDR2 is FQGNSA. The V end lost 3 bases, the J end lost 0 bases, and 12 bases lay between the germline ends. The CDR3 DNA is TGTGCCAGCAGCTTGCTAGCCGGCTACTCTGGAAACACCATATATTTT. It specifies CASSLLAGYSGNTIYF. Drawing the rest from reference TRBV7-2 and TRBJ1-3, the complete variable domain is GAGVSQSPSNKVTEKGKDVELRCDPISGHTALYWYRQSLGQGLEFLIYFQGNSAPDKSGLPSDRFSAERTGGSVSTLTIQRTQQEDSAVYLCASSLLAGYSGNTIYFGEGSWLTVV.

The rearrangement uses TRBV20-1 and TRBJ1-1, with 7 bases identical to TRBD1. Per the germline V gene, CDR1 is DFQATT and CDR2 is SNEGSKA (reference sequence). The CDR3 spans 10 residues. The CDR3 loop reads CITGDTEAFF. Here the CDR3 DNA reads TGCATCACAGGGGACACTGAAGCTTTCTTT.

The DNA of the CDR3 is TGCGCCAGCAGCCAAGATCGGGGTGTCTATGGAAACACCATATATTTT. It specifies CASSQDRGVYGNTIYF. V is TRBV4-3 and J is TRBJ1-3; D gene uncertain. V lost 0 bases to trimming and J lost 3 bases, with 12 bases between them. Germline V gene sequence: CDR1 LGHNA, CDR2 YSLEER. The CDR3 is made up of 16 amino acids.

This rearrangement joins TRBV29-1 to TRBJ2-2; 7 nucleotides agree with TRBD1. Germline trimming cut 7 bases from V and 0 bases from J; bases unmatched to any gene: 8. The CDR3 totals 15 residues. Germline V gives CDR1 SQVTM, CDR2 ANQGSEA. The CDR3: CSARPGGTNTGELFF. The CDR3 DNA sequence: TGCAGCGCTCGACCAGGGGGAACGAACACCGGGGAGCTGTTTTTT.

With regard to this clone: Mismatch with germline at one junction end may stem from a read error. The J gene is TRBJ2-2, the V gene TRBV7-7; the D is unclear. CDR1 SSHAT and CDR2 FNYEAQ come from the germline V gene (reference sequence). The CDR3 loop spans 13 amino acids. The CDR3 reads CASSPTRSGELFF. The CDR3 DNA follows: TGTGCTAGCAGCCCCACGAGGTCGGGGGAGCTGTTTTTT.

The chain employs TRBV18 and TRBJ2-5; 7 bases map to TRBD1. J lost 3 bases, V lost 3 bases, and 4 bases had no gene match. CDR3 length equals 14 residues. In germline, CDR1 is KGHSH, CDR2 LQKENI. This chain's CDR3 is CASSPPGTEETQYF. The CDR3 DNA reads as TGTGCCAGCTCACCTCCGGGGACAGAAGAGACCCAGTACTTC.

The V gene is TRBV2, the J gene TRBJ2-1, with 14 bases matching TRBD2. The V gene end was trimmed by 6 bases and the J gene end by 9 bases; junction bases not matched to a gene: 13. The CDR3 length is 17 residues. Germline V gene data show CDR1 as SNHLY and CDR2 as FYNNEI. CDR3 residues: CASSPGTSGSGSGEQFF. CDR3 DNA: TGTGCCAGCAGCCCCGGGACTAGCGGGAGTGGGTCCGGTGAGCAGTTCTTC.

The chain employs TRBV5-6 and TRBJ2-3; 14 bases are shared with TRBD2. CDR3 length: 13 amino acids. Germline assignment: CDR1 SGHDT and CDR2 YYEEEE. CDR3 protein: CAWGLAGADTQYF. DNA for the CDR3: TGTGCATGGGGACTAGCGGGAGCAGATACGCAGTATTTT.

The V gene is TRBV25-1, the J gene TRBJ1-2; TRBD1 matches 11 bases. The length of the CDR3 is 16 residues. The germline CDR1 and CDR2 sequences are MGHDK and SYGVNS. The junction had 11 bases not matched to a gene; V was cut back by 5 bases and J by 6 bases. The CDR3 DNA reads as TGTGCCAGCAGTCCTCAACCGGGACAGGGGGAAGATGGCTACACCTTC. Residues: CASSPQPGQGEDGYTF.

Note on this clone: The sample contains more than one DNA sequence encoding this CDR3. V usage is TRBV18 and J usage is TRBJ2-5; TRBD2 aligns across 9 bases. V was pared by 5 bases and J by 3 bases, with 4 bases of the junction left unmatched. The CDR3 has 14 amino acids. Germline loops: CDR1 KGHSH, CDR2 LQKENI. The CDR3 here is CASSTRLAEETQYF. The CDR3, as DNA: TGTGCCAGCTCAACTCGACTAGCGGAAGAGACCCAGTACTTC.

This clone was counted between two and nine times. The J gene is TRBJ1-1, the V gene TRBV11-2; possibly TRBD1 for D (6 bases). This CDR3 is 13 amino acids long. The germline gives CDR1 SGHAT, CDR2 FQNNGV. V lost 1 base and J lost 7, with 10 bases in between. CDR3 region: CASSLAGEGEAFF. The CDR3 region has the DNA TGTGCCAGCAGCTTAGCAGGGGAGGGTGAAGCTTTCTTT.

The chain is built from TRBV18 and TRBJ1-1; D is possibly TRBD1 (5 bases). Germline loops: CDR1 KGHSH, CDR2 LQKENI. Trimming took 8 bases from V and 0 from J, leaving 10 bases between them. This CDR3 region has 13 residues. The CDR3 DNA follows: TGTGCCAGCAAGGGGTCCCTGAACACTGAAGCTTTCTTT. Its translation: CASKGSLNTEAFF.

This chain uses TRBV9 with TRBJ2-1; TRBD2 is a possible D gene (6 bases). In germline, CDR1 is SGDLS, CDR2 YYNGEE. There are 15 residues in the CDR3. Trimming cost V 0 bases and J 5 bases, with 12 bases left between them. In DNA, the CDR3 is TGTGCCAGCAGCGTAGAACTAGCAGCCCACAATGAGCAGTTCTTC. Translation gives CASSVELAAHNEQFF.

The table lists this clone with a few counts. This chain links TRBV30 with TRBJ2-1; TRBD2 is a possible D gene (6 bases). Looked up from germline, CDR1 is GTSNPN and CDR2 is SVGIG (reference sequence). Trimming took off 3 bases at V and 4 bases at J, with 25 bases between the two ends. There are 18 residues in the CDR3. The CDR3 loop reads CAWRDLTRVRRVYNEQFF. The CDR3 DNA follows: TGTGCCTGGAGGGATTTGACTAGGGTTAGGAGGGTATACAATGAGCAGTTCTTC. Drawing the rest from reference TRBV30 and TRBJ2-1, the complete variable domain is SQTIHQWPATLVQPVGSPLSLECTVEGTSNPNLYWYRQAAGRGLQLLFYSVGIGQISSEVPQNLSASRPQDRQFILSSKKLLLSDSGFYLCAWRDLTRVRRVYNEQFFGPGTRLTVL.

V gene TRBV5-4 combines with J gene TRBJ2-3; D ambiguous. Trimming pared 1 base from V and 6 bases from J, leaving 18 bases between. The CDR3 runs 16 residues. Per the germline V gene, CDR1 is SGHNT and CDR2 is YYREEE (reference sequence). As DNA, the CDR3 is TGTGCCAGCAGCTTGAGGAGACCGAGTGGTGTGGATACGCAGTATTTT. It encodes CASSLRRPSGVDTQYF.